A selection of T cell receptor beta chains follows, all from one sample in a study of blood T cell repertoires in COVID-19. Measured with immunoSEQ multiplex PCR; TCRdb has only the in-frame clones, and not every one. The table records more than 200,000 clones, about 90% of them present only once. Sample: peripheral blood. These receptors were taken from a woman between 50 and 59 years old with acute or convalescent COVID-19. Both conserved end residues are part of each CDR3. Each record gives: D gene, V gene, clone size, J gene, CDR3 DNA, CDR3 protein. D genes are given only for firm matches. Clone size, where shown, is once, few, many, or a class for clones that have expanded.

>TRBD2|TRBV7-2|.|TRBJ2-1
TGTGCCAGCAGCTTAGGACTAGCGGTTAGCAATGAGCAGTTCTTC
CASSLGLAVSNEQFF
>.|TRBV7-3|once|TRBJ2-3
TGTGCCAGCAGCTCGTACGGAGATACGCAGTATTTT
CASSSYGDTQYF
>TRBD1|TRBV18|.|TRBJ1-1
TGTGCCAGCTCACCATCAGGGGGTAACACTGAAGCTTTCTTT
CASSPSGGNTEAFF
>.|TRBV12-5|.|TRBJ2-1
TGTGCTAGTGGGCTCCGGGACACATACTACAATGAGCAGTTCTTC
CASGLRDTYYNEQFF
>TRBD2|TRBV7-7|.|TRBJ2-3
TGTGCCAGCAGCTTATCCCCTAGCGGGGGCGATACGCAGTATTTT
CASSLSPSGGDTQYF
>.|TRBV7-9|.|TRBJ2-1
TGTGCCAGCAGCTTAGCAGGGAGCTCCTACAATGAGCAGTTCTTC
CASSLAGSSYNEQFF
>.|TRBV25-1|many|TRBJ1-1
TGTGCCAGCAGTGAGTCCGGGAAGGAGAACACTGAAGCTTTCTTT
CASSESGKENTEAFF
>.|TRBV3-1/TRBV3-2|.|TRBJ2-1
TGTGCCAGCAGCCCTTCTTGGACTACACCGAATGAGCAGTTCTTC
CASSPSWTTPNEQFF
>.|TRBV11-2|.|TRBJ2-4
TGTGCCAGCACTCCCAGCGTGGTTGAGAACATTCAGTACTTC
CASTPSVVENIQYF
>TRBD2|TRBV3-1/TRBV3-2|.|TRBJ2-6
TGTGCCAGCAGCCAAGATTCGAGCGGGGGGGCGGAAACTGGGGCCAACGTCCTGACTTTC
CASSQDSSGGAETGANVLTF
>.|TRBV7-3|.|TRBJ2-2
TGTGCCAGCAGCTTAACCGGGGGAGCGAACACCGGGGAGCTGTTTTTT
CASSLTGGANTGELFF
>.|TRBV2|.|TRBJ1-2
TGTGCCAGCAGTCCAACCTTACAGGAGAACTATGGCTACACCTTC
CASSPTLQENYGYTF
>.|TRBV2|.|TRBJ1-1
TGTGCCGGTCAGGGACAACTTCTGAACACTGAAGCTTTCTTT
CAGQGQLLNTEAFF
>TRBD1|TRBV19|.|TRBJ1-5
TGTGCCAGTAAAGAGGGGGCCGGGGTCAATCAGCCCCAGCATTTT
CASKEGAGVNQPQHF
>.|TRBV5-6|.|TRBJ2-6
TGTGCCAGCAGCTTGAGGGGTGCTGGGGCCAACGTCCTGACTTTC
CASSLRGAGANVLTF
>TRBD2|TRBV7-9|.|TRBJ2-7
TGTGCCAGCAGCGGAGGGACTAGCCGCGAGCAGTACTTC
CASSGGTSREQYF
>.|TRBV5-1|.|TRBJ1-2
TGCGCCAGCAGCGTGGACACCTATGGCTACACCTTC
CASSVDTYGYTF
>.|TRBV11-2|.|TRBJ2-7
TGTGCCAGCAGTTCCCCCGGGGGGCTTACCTCCTACGAGCAGTACTTC
CASSSPGGLTSYEQYF
>.|TRBV21-1|.|TRBJ1-2
TGTGCCAGCAGCACAGGTGAGGGACAGGTTTTTTTTGACTATGGCTACACCTTC
CASSTGEGQVFFDYGYTF
>TRBD2|TRBV11-2|.|TRBJ2-1
TGTGCCAGCAGCCCACCGGGACTAGAGCCCTACAATGAGCAGTTCTTC
CASSPPGLEPYNEQFF
>.|TRBV9|once|TRBJ2-5
TGTGCCAGCAGCCTTGGAGCCCAAGAGACCCAGTACTTC
CASSLGAQETQYF
>.|TRBV12-3/TRBV12-4|.|TRBJ1-3
TGTGCCAGCAGTCGAACGGACACCATATATTTT
CASSRTDTIYF
>TRBD1|TRBV10-3|.|TRBJ1-4
TGTGCCATCAGCGGGGACAGGGGCGATGAAAAACTGTTTTTT
CAISGDRGDEKLFF
>.|TRBV5-1|.|TRBJ2-1
TGCGCCAGCAGCTTAATAGAGTCCTACAATGAGCAGTTCTTC
CASSLIESYNEQFF
>.|TRBV4-1|.|TRBJ2-7
TGCGCCAGCAGCCAAGGGCAGGCGCACTACGAGCAGTACTTC
CASSQGQAHYEQYF
>TRBD2|TRBV6-6|.|TRBJ2-3
TGTGCCAGCAGTCTCCCCGGCGGGGGGGTTCCAGATACGCAGTATTTT
CASSLPGGGVPDTQYF
>TRBD1|TRBV7-2|few|TRBJ1-1
TGTGCCAGCAGCATTGACAGGGGTTCTGAAGCTTTCTTT
CASSIDRGSEAFF